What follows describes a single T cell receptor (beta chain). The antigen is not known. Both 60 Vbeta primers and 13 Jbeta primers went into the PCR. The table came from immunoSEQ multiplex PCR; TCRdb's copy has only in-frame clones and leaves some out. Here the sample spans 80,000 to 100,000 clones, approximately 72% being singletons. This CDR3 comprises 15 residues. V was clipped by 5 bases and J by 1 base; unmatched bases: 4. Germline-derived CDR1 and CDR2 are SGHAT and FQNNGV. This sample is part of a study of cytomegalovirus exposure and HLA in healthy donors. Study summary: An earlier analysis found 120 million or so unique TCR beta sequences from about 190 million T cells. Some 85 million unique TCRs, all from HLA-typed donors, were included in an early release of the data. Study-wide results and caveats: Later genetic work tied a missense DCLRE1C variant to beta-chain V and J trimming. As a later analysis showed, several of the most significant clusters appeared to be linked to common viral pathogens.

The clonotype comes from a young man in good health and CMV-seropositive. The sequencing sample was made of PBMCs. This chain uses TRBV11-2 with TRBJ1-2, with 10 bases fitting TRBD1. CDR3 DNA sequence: TGTGCCAGCAGCCGGACAGGGGGACTTAACTATGGCTACACCTTC. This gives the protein CASSRTGGLNYGYTF.